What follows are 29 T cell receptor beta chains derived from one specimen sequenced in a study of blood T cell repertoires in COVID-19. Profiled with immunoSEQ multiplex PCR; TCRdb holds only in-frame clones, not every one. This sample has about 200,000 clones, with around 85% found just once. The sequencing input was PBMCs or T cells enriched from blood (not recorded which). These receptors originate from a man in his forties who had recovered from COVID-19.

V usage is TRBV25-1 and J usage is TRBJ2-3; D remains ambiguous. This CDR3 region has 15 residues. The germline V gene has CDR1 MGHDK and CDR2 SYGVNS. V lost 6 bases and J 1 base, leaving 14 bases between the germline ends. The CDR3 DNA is TGTGCCAGCAGGTCGACCTCGCAGGGCACAGATACGCAGTATTTT. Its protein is CASRSTSQGTDTQYF.

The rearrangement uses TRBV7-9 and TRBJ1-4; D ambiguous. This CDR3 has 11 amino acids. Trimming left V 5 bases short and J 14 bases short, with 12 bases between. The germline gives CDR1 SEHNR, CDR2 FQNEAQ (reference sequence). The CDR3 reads CASSPGPWLFF. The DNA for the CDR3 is TGTGCCAGCAGCCCCGGTCCCTGGCTGTTTTTT. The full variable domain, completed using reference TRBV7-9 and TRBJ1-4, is DTGVSQNPRHKITKRGQNVTFRCDPISEHNRLYWYRQTLGQGPEFLTYFQNEAQLEKSRLLSDRFSAERPKGSFSTLEIQRTEQGDSAMYLCASSPGPWLFFGSGTQLSVL.

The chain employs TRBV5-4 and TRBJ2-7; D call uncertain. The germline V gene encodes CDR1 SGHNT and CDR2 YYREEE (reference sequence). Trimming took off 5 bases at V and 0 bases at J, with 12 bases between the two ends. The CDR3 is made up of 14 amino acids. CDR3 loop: CASRNNSDSYEQYF. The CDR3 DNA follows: TGTGCCAGCAGGAATAACAGTGACTCCTACGAGCAGTACTTC. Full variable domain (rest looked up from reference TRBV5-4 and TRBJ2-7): ETGVTQSPTHLIKTRGQQVTLRCSSQSGHNTVSWYQQALGQGPQFIFQYYREEENGRGNFPPRFSGLQFPNYSSELNVNALELDDSALYLCASRNNSDSYEQYFGPGTRLTVT.

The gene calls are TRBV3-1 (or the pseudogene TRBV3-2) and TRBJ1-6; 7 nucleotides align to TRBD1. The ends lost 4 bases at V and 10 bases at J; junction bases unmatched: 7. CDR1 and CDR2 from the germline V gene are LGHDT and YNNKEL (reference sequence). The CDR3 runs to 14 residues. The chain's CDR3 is CASSLGQAESPLHF. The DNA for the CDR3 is TGTGCCAGCAGCCTCGGACAGGCGGAGTCACCCCTCCACTTT.

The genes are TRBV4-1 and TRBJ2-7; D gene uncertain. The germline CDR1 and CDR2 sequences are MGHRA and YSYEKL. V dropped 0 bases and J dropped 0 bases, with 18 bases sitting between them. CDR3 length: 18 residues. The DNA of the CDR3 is TGCGCCAGCAGCCAAGATTCTGTGGGCGTGCTTTACTCCTACGAGCAGTACTTC. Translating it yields CASSQDSVGVLYSYEQYF.

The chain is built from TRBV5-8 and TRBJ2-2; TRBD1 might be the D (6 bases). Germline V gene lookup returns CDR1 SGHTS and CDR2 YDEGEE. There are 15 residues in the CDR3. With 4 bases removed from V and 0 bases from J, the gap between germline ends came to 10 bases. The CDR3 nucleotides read TGTGCCAGCAGCCTAACAGGGACGAACACCGGGGAGCTGTTTTTT. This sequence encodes CASSLTGTNTGELFF.

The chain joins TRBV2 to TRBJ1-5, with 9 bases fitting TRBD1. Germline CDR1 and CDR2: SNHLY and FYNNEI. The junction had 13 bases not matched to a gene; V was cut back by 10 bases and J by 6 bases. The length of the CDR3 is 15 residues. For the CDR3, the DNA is TGTGCCACTCTACGGGACAGGGTTTTGGGTCAGCCCCAGCATTTT. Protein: CATLRDRVLGQPQHF.

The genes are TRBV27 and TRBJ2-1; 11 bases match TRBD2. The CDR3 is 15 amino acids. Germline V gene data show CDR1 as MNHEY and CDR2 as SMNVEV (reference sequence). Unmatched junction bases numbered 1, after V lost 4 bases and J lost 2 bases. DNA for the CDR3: TGTGCCAGCAGTTCTAGCGGGAGGACCTACAATGAGCAGTTCTTC. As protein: CASSSSGRTYNEQFF.

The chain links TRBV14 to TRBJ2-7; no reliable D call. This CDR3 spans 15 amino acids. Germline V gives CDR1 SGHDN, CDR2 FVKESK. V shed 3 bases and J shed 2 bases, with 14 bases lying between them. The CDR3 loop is CASSQATGPTYEQYF. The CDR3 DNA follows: TGTGCCAGCAGCCAGGCGACGGGTCCTACCTACGAGCAGTACTTC.

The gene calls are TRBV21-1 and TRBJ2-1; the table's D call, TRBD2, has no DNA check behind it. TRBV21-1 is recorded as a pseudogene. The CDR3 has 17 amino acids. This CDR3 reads CASSTLGSGLAINEQFF. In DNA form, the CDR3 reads TGTGCCAGCAGCACCCTAGGTTCCGGACTAGCGATTAATGAGCAGTTCTTC.

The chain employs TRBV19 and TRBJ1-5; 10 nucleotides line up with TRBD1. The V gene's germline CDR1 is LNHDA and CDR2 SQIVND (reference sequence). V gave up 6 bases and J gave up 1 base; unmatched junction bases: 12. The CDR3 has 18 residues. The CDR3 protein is CASRSQTGGTTSNQPQHF. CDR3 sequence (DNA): TGTGCCAGTAGGTCTCAGACAGGGGGCACCACGAGCAATCAGCCCCAGCATTTT.

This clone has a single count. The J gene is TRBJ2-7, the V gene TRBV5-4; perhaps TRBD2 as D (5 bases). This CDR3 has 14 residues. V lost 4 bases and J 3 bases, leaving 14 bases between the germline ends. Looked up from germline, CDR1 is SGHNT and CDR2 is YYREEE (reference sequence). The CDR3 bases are TGTGCCAGCAGCCCCAGCGGACCGAACTACGAGCAGTACTTC. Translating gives CASSPSGPNYEQYF.

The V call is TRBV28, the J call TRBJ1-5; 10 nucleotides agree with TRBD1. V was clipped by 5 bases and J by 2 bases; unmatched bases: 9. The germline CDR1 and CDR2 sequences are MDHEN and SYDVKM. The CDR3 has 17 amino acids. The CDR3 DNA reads TGTGCCAGCAGTAGCTCGGACAGGGGGTTTCGCAATCAGCCCCAGCATTTT. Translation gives CASSSSDRGFRNQPQHF.

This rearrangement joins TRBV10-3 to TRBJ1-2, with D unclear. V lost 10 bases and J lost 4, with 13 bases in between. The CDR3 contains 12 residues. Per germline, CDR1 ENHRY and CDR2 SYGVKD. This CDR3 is CATQESLYGYTF. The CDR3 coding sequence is TGTGCCACCCAGGAAAGCCTCTATGGCTACACCTTC.

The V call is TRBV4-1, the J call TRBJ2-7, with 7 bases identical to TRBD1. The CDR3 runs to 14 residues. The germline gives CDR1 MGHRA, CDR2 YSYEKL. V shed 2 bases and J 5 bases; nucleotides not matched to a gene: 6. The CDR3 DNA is TGCGCCAGCAGCCAACCTCTCAGGGGGAACGAGCAGTACTTC. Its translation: CASSQPLRGNEQYF.

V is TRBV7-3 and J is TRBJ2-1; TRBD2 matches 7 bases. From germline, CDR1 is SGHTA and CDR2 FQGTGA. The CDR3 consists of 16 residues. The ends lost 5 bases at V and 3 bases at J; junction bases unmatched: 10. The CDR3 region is CASSPRGSLSYNEQFF. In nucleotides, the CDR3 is TGTGCCAGCAGCCCCCGCGGGAGCCTCAGCTACAATGAGCAGTTCTTC.

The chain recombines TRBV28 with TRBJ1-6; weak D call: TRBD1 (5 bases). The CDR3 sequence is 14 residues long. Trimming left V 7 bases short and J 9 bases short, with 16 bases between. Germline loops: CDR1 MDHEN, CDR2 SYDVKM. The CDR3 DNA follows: TGTGCCAGCAACTTTGGGAGGGGTTCTTCACCCCTCCACTTT. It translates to CASNFGRGSSPLHF. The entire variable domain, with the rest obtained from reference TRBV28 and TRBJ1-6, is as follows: DVKVTQSSRYLVKRTGEKVFLECVQDMDHENMFWYRQDPGLGLRLIYFSYDVKMKEKGDIPEGYSVSREKKERFSLILESASTNQTSMYLCASNFGRGSSPLHFGNGTRLTVT.

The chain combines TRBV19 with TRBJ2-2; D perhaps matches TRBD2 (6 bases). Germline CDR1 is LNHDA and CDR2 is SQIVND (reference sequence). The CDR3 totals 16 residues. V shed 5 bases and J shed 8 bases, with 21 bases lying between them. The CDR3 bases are TGTGCCAGTAGTGCCGGGACTCTAGTGATTTTTGGGGAGCTGTTTTTT. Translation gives CASSAGTLVIFGELFF.

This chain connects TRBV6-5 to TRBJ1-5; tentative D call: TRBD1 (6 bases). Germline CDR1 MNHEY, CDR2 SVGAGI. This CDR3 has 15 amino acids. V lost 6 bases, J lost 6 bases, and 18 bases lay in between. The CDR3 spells CASRPPTGMSQPQHF. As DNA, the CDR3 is TGTGCCAGCAGACCTCCCACAGGGATGTCTCAGCCCCAGCATTTT.

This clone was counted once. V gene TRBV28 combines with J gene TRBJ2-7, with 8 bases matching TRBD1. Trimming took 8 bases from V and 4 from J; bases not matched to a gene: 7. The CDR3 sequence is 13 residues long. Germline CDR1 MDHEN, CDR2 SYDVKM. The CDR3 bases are TGTGCCAGCTGGTCCCGACAGGGGTACGAGCAGTACTTC. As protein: CASWSRQGYEQYF.

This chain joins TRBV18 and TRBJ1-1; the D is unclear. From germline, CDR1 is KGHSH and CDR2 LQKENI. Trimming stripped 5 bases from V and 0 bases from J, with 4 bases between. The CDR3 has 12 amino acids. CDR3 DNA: TGTGCCAGCTCAGCGGTGAACACTGAAGCTTTCTTT. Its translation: CASSAVNTEAFF.

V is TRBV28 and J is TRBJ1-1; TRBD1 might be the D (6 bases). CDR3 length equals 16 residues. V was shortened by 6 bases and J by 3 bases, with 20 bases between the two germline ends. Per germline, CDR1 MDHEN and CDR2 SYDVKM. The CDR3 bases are TGTGCCAGCAGCCTAATAGGGGGATCCGGAGACACTGAAGCTTTCTTT. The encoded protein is CASSLIGGSGDTEAFF.

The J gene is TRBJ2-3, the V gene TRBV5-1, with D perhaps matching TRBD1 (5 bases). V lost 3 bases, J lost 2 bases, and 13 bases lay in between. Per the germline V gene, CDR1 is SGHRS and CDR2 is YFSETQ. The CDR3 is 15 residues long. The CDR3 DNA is TGCGCCAGCAGCTCATCAGGGCGCATCACAGATACGCAGTATTTT. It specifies CASSSSGRITDTQYF.

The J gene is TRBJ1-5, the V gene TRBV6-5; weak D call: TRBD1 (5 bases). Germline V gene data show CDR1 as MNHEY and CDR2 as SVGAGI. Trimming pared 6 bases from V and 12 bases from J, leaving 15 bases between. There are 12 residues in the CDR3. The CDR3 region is CASRSQESRQHF. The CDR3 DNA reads TGTGCCAGCAGGTCACAGGAATCTCGCCAGCATTTT.

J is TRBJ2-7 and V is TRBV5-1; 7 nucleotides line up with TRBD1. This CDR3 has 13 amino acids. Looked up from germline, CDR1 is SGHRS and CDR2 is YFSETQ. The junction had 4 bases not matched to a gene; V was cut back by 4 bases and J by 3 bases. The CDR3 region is CASSTQGFYEQYF. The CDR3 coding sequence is TGCGCCAGCAGCACACAGGGGTTCTACGAGCAGTACTTC.

The CDR3 here is CASRGIRGLHEQYF. The CDR3 DNA reads as TGTGCCAGCAGGGGAATCAGGGGGCTTCACGAGCAGTACTTC. J is TRBJ2-7 and V is TRBV2, with 8 nucleotides matching TRBD1. Trimming removed 6 bases from V and 5 bases from J; junction bases left unmatched: 9. The length of the CDR3 is 14 residues. In germline, CDR1 is SNHLY, CDR2 FYNNEI.

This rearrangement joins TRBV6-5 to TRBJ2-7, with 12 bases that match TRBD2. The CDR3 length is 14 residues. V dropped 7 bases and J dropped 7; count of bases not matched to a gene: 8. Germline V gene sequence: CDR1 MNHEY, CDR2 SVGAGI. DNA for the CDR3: TGTGCCAGCATACCGGGACTAGCGGGCAGGGAGCAGTACTTC. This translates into CASIPGLAGREQYF.

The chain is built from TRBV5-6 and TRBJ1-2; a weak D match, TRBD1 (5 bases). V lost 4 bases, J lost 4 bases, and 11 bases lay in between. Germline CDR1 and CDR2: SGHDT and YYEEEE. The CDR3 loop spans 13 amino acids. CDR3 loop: CASSRTTGYGYTF. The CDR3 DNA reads TGTGCCAGCAGCAGGACAACCGGCTATGGCTACACCTTC.

The DNA for the CDR3 is TGTGCCAGCAGCGGACAGGCGAACACTGAAGCTTTCTTT. Encoded protein: CASSGQANTEAFF. The chain recombines TRBV7-3 with TRBJ1-1; 7 positions agree with TRBD1. Germline loops: CDR1 SGHTA, CDR2 FQGTGA. The CDR3 is made up of 13 amino acids. V shed 5 bases and J 1 base; nucleotides not matched to a gene: 1.